One sample yielded the 21 T cell receptor beta chains listed below, sequenced in a study of regulatory T cells in long-lasting Graves disease. Time point defined: persistent/refractory GD, antithyroid drugs over 5 years with positive TRAb. RNA extracted from PBMCs served as the sequencing template. CDR3-region Arm-PCR and iRepertoire HTBI primers produced the TCR beta libraries. One entry per CDR3 protein, called by TCRdb with MiXCR from the multiplex PCR reads. The repertoire holds 430,000 or so distinct CDR3 sequences, around 23% seen once, with roughly an eighth in the top ten. The material was peripheral blood mononuclear cells (PBMCs), obtained when the disease was refractory, from a patient treated with antithyroid drugs. These receptors all come from a female donor with Graves disease.

This clonotype was seen ten or more times. The chain recombines TRBV28 with TRBJ2-7, with 7 bases that match TRBD1. Trimming cost V 2 bases and J 2 bases; bases outside gene matches: 9. The CDR3 has 16 residues. Germline CDR1 and CDR2: MDHEN and SYDVKM. The CDR3 DNA follows: TGTGCCAGCAGTTTAGAGCAGAGACAGGGAACCTACGAGCAGTACTTC. This encodes CASSLEQRQGTYEQYF.

This clonotype has at least ten counts. The chain carries TRBV28 and TRBJ2-7, with 13 bases lining up with TRBD2. The V and J ends lost 4 bases and 6 bases, in that order; junction bases with no gene match: 6. The CDR3 spans 15 residues. Germline loops: CDR1 MDHEN, CDR2 SYDVKM. The CDR3 sequence is CASSSATSGRGEQYF. For the CDR3, the DNA is TGTGCCAGCAGTTCTGCTACTAGCGGGAGGGGCGAGCAGTACTTC.

This clonotype showed up many times. The chain employs TRBV28 and TRBJ1-1; D not certain. Germline-derived CDR1 and CDR2 are MDHEN and SYDVKM. Between the trimmed V and J ends, which lost 5 bases and 0 bases, there was a span of 13 bases. The CDR3 runs to 15 residues. CDR3 amino acids: CASSPPGRLNTEAFF. The CDR3 DNA is TGTGCCAGCAGTCCTCCTGGCAGGCTGAACACTGAAGCTTTCTTT.

The sample holds many counts of this clonotype. This chain uses TRBV28 with TRBJ1-4; D is ambiguous. Germline loops: CDR1 MDHEN, CDR2 SYDVKM. V gave up 5 bases and J gave up 9 bases, with 7 bases separating them. CDR3 length equals 11 residues. CDR3 nucleotides: TGTGCCAGCAGTGCAGCTCAAAAACTGTTTTTT. Protein: CASSAAQKLFF.

CDR3 region: CASSQVAGRRTGELFF. CDR3 in DNA: TGCGCCAGCAGCCAAGTGGCAGGGAGGAGGACCGGGGAGCTGTTTTTT. The chain joins TRBV4-1 to TRBJ2-2; maybe TRBD2 (6 bases). V was cut by 1 base and J by 5 bases, with 14 bases left in between. The CDR3 totals 16 residues. The V gene's germline CDR1 is MGHRA and CDR2 YSYEKL.

This clonotype was seen only once. This CDR3 reads CASSSPLYADTQYF. The CDR3 DNA reads TGTGCCAGCAGCTCCCCACTATATGCGGATACGCAGTATTTT. The chain carries TRBV5-6 and TRBJ2-3; D not resolved. Deletions cut 3 bases from V and 6 bases from J, with 14 bases between. CDR1 SGHDT and CDR2 YYEEEE come from the germline V gene. This CDR3 region has 14 residues.

The rearrangement joins TRBV28 to TRBJ1-2, with D possibly TRBD1 on 6 matching bases. V was cut by 5 bases and J by 8 bases, with 15 bases left in between. The CDR3 contains 13 residues. CDR1 is MDHEN, CDR2 SYDVKM, per germline. CDR3 loop: CASSVNRAYGYTF. Written as DNA, the CDR3 is TGTGCCAGCAGTGTTAACAGGGCTTACGGCTACACCTTC.

This clonotype was seen once. The V call is TRBV28, the J call TRBJ1-5, with D possibly being TRBD1 (6 bases). The CDR3 is made up of 16 amino acids. Germline values: CDR1 MDHEN, CDR2 SYDVKM. V lost 5 bases and J lost 4, with 18 bases in between. This CDR3 reads CASSGLGAGVNQPQHF. Written as DNA, the CDR3 is TGTGCCAGCAGTGGACTCGGAGCAGGGGTTAATCAGCCCCAGCATTTT. Based on the CDR3 plus reference TRBV28 and TRBJ1-5, the full variable domain is DVKVTQSSRYLVKRTGEKVFLECVQDMDHENMFWYRQDPGLGLRLIYFSYDVKMKEKGDIPEGYSVSREKKERFSLILESASTNQTSMYLCASSGLGAGVNQPQHFGDGTRLSIL.

About this clonotype itself: Since a much larger clone is just one base distant, this may be a read error. The chain is built from TRBV6-1 and TRBJ2-7, with TRBD1 matching 7 bases. V was clipped by 8 bases and J by 5 bases; unmatched bases: 15. The CDR3 runs 15 residues. Germline CDR1 and CDR2: MNHNS and SASEGT. This CDR3 is CASAYQMTGFDEQYF. CDR3 DNA: TGTGCCAGCGCCTACCAGATGACAGGGTTCGACGAGCAGTACTTC.

In this sample, this clonotype turned up many times. V is TRBV24-1 and J is TRBJ2-7, with TRBD2 as a possible D gene (6 bases). The germline V and J ends were trimmed by 6 bases and 5 bases, with 13 bases remaining between them. The CDR3 has 13 amino acids. Germline values: CDR1 KGHDR, CDR2 SFDVKD. The CDR3 spells CATSQEGRDEQYF. CDR3 in DNA: TGTGCCACCAGTCAGGAGGGCCGGGACGAGCAGTACTTC.

The rearrangement joins TRBV11-2 to TRBJ1-3; no clear D gene. Between the trimmed V and J ends, which lost 3 bases and 2 bases, there was a span of 29 bases. The germline V gene encodes CDR1 SGHAT and CDR2 FQNNGV. CDR3 length equals 21 residues. In DNA, the CDR3 is TGTGCCAGCAGCTTGAGTTTAGTCAGTGTCATGGTTGGATCAGCTGGAAACACCATATATTTT. This translates into CASSLSLVSVMVGSAGNTIYF.

This clonotype was counted ten times or more. The chain links TRBV12-3 or TRBV12-4 to TRBJ2-7, with 11 bases fitting TRBD2. There are 14 residues in the CDR3. J was trimmed by 5 bases and V by 6 bases; bases with no gene match: 6. The DNA of the CDR3 is TGTGCCAGCAGGGAAACTAGCGGGAGCCACGAGCAGTACTTC. Translating gives CASRETSGSHEQYF.

The rearrangement uses TRBV20-1 and TRBJ1-5, with D perhaps matching TRBD1 (6 bases). V was clipped by 2 bases and J by 2 bases, with 16 bases between them. Germline CDR1 reads DFQATT; CDR2 reads SNEGSKA (reference sequence). This CDR3 has 16 amino acids. The CDR3 spells CSARSIQGSGNQPQHF. Here the CDR3 DNA reads TGCAGTGCTAGATCCATACAGGGTTCGGGCAATCAGCCCCAGCATTTT.

As regards this clonotype: This may stem from a read error, because a much larger clone lies one nucleotide away. The genes are TRBV28 and TRBJ2-4; tentative D call: TRBD1 (5 bases). The CDR3 totals 15 residues. Germline V gene lookup returns CDR1 MDHEN and CDR2 SYDVKM. The V and J ends lost 7 bases and 4 bases respectively, with 17 bases between them. In DNA, the CDR3 is TGTGCCAGCAACGACAGTTATCAATATAAAAACATTCAGTACTTC. This gives the protein CASNDSYQYKNIQYF. Looking up the rest from reference TRBV28 and TRBJ2-4 gives the full variable domain: DVKVTQSSRYLVKRTGEKVFLECVQDMDHENMFWYRQDPGLGLRLIYFSYDVKMKEKGDIPEGYSVSREKKERFSLILESASTNQTSMYLCASNDSYQYKNIQYFGAGTRLSVL.

As to this clonotype: Being one base from a much bigger clone, this may be a read error. This sequence joins TRBV7-2 and TRBJ1-5, with D perhaps TRBD1 (6 bases). The germline gives CDR1 SGHTA, CDR2 FQGNSA. CDR3 size: 15 residues. The CDR3: CASNLVSGGGEPQHF. In nucleotides, the CDR3 is TGTGCCAGCAACTTAGTATCGGGGGGCGGGGAGCCCCAGCATTTT.

This clonotype has ten or more counts. The chain couples TRBV27 to TRBJ1-5; the D is unclear. The CDR3 is made up of 14 amino acids. CDR1 is MNHEY, CDR2 SMNVEV, per germline (reference sequence). V was pared by 4 bases and J by 4 bases, with 11 bases between. Here the CDR3 reads CASSSLEPNQPQHF. DNA for the CDR3: TGTGCCAGCAGTTCCTTGGAACCGAATCAGCCCCAGCATTTT.

There are a few counts of this clonotype. The CDR3 sequence is CASSSTGLAGELFF. The CDR3 DNA reads as TGTGCCAGCAGCTCAACAGGGTTGGCCGGGGAGCTGTTTTTT. The V call is TRBV5-4, the J call TRBJ2-2; the D gene is possibly TRBD1 (6 bases). The CDR3 is made up of 14 amino acids. V was shortened by 3 bases and J by 6 bases, with 12 bases between the two germline ends. Germline CDR1 is SGHNT and CDR2 is YYREEE (reference sequence).

This clonotype was picked up many times. The chain recombines TRBV18 with TRBJ1-5; 8 bases are shared with TRBD1. The germline CDR1 and CDR2 sequences are KGHSH and LQKENI. V trimming: 5 bases; J trimming: 6 bases; junction bases outside the gene matches: 6. The CDR3 covers 14 residues. The CDR3 DNA follows: TGTGCCAGCTCAGGGACAGGCCGGGGTCAGCCCCAGCATTTT. It yields the protein CASSGTGRGQPQHF.

There are many counts of this clonotype. J is TRBJ2-2 and V is TRBV30; possible D gene TRBD2, 6 bases. In germline, CDR1 is GTSNPN, CDR2 SVGIG (reference sequence). The CDR3 length is 14 residues. The V and J ends lost 2 bases and 5 bases respectively, with 12 bases between them. The DNA for the CDR3 is TGTGCCTGGAGTACGACTGGAGGGACCGGGGAGCTGTTTTTT. Its protein is CAWSTTGGTGELFF.

This clonotype was counted between two and nine times. V and J are TRBV3-1 and TRBJ1-5, with D possibly matching TRBD1 (6 bases). The V end was cut by 0 bases, the J end by 2 bases, with 11 bases between. Germline V CDR1 and CDR2: LGHDT, YNNKEL (reference sequence). The CDR3 sequence is 16 residues long. CDR3 sequence (DNA): TGTGCCAGCAGCCAAGAGGGGGCGGGGGGCAATCAGCCCCAGCATTTT. Its translation is CASSQEGAGGNQPQHF.

This clonotype was found many times. The rearrangement joins TRBV5-6 to TRBJ1-6, with 9 positions matching TRBD1. V gave up 4 bases and J gave up 13 bases; unmatched junction bases: 9. Germline V lookup: CDR1 SGHDT, CDR2 YYEEEE. There are 14 residues in the CDR3. This CDR3 reads CASSPGQGDLPLHF. The CDR3 nucleotides are TGTGCCAGCAGCCCGGGACAGGGCGACCTTCCCCTCCACTTT.